This T cell receptor beta chain was sequenced in a study of OX40 agonist ivuxolimab in advanced cancers. Whole-study results and caveats: Circulating CD4+ and CD8+ T cells showed clonal expansion by week 6 at 0.1 to 3.0 mg/kg.

Note on this clone: Its target is not known.

Measured with immunoSEQ multiplex PCR; TCRdb has only the in-frame clones, and not every one. This sample yields roughly 75,000 clones, of which more than 80% are seen a single time; about 6.5% belongs to the top ten. This TCR came from an adult with an advanced solid tumor such as melanoma, head and neck, liver or kidney cancer. This specimen consisted of CD4+ or CD8+ T cells sorted from blood, obtained in a trial of the OX40 agonist ivuxolimab.

The CDR3 region is CASSLRGAGWSAFF. In DNA, the CDR3 is TGTGCCAGCAGTTTAAGAGGGGCCGGCTGGTCGGCTTTCTTT. V gene TRBV28 combines with J gene TRBJ1-1; tentative D call: TRBD1 (5 bases). Trimming pared 2 bases from V and 11 bases from J, leaving 18 bases between. Germline V gene data show CDR1 as MDHEN and CDR2 as SYDVKM. The CDR3 has 14 residues.